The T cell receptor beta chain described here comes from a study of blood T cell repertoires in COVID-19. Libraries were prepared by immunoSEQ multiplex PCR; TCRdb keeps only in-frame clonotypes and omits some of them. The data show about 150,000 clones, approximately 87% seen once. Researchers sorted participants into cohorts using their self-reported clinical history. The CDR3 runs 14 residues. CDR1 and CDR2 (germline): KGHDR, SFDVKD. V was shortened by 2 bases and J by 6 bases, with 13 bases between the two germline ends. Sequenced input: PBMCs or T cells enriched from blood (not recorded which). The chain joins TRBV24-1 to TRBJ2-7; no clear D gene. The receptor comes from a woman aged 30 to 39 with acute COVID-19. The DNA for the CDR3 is TGTGCCACCAGTGATTGGGCCCGTGGCTCCGAGCAGTACTTC. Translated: CATSDWARGSEQYF.